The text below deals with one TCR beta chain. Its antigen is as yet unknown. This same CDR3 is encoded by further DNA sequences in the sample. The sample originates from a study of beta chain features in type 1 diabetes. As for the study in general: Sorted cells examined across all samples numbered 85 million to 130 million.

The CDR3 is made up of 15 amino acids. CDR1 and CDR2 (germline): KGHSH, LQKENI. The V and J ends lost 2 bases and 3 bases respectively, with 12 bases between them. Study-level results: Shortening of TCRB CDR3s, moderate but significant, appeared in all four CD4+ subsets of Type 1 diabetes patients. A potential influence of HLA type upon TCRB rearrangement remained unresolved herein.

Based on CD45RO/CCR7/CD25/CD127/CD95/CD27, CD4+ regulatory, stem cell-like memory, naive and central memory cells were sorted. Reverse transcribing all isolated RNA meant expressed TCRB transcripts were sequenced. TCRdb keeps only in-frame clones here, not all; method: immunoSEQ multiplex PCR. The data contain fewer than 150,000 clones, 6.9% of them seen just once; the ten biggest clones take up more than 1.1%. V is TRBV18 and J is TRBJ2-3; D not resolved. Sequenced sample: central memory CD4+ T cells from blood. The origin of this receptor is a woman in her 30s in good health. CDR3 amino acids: CASSPVGPKTDTQYF. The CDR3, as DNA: TGTGCCAGCTCACCAGTGGGCCCAAAGACAGATACGCAGTATTTT.